The clone carrying this T cell receptor beta chain was counted only a few times. Germline CDR1 SQVTM, CDR2 ANQGSEA. The CDR3 is 10 residues long. V was clipped by 6 bases and J by 5 bases, with 7 bases between them. Here immunoSEQ multiplex PCR was the method, and the copy in TCRdb shows in-frame clones only, minus some. Among just over 80,000 clones, 80% to 85% were seen once, and the ten largest hold 44%. This record comes from a study of blood T cell repertoires in COVID-19. As for the study in general: Sample material is recorded as cDNA or gDNA derived from T cells, B-cell-depleted T cells, or PBMCs.

This rearrangement joins TRBV29-1 to TRBJ1-1; possible D gene TRBD1, 6 bases. The material sequenced was peripheral blood. The sequence came from a man at least 80 years old with acute or convalescent COVID-19. CDR3: CSVRGTEAFF. The DNA for the CDR3 is TGCAGCGTAAGGGGGACTGAAGCTTTCTTT.